The subject of this entry is one T cell receptor (beta chain). Other DNA sequences within the sample encode an identical CDR3. The CDR3 is 13 residues long. Per germline, CDR1 MNHEY and CDR2 SVGAGI. Germline trimming cut 5 bases from V and 3 bases from J; bases unmatched to any gene: 3. In the source study's methods: Scientists estimated how many nucleated cells there were by amplifying reference gene primers. Produced via immunoSEQ multiplex PCR; TCRdb's table is partial and in-frame only. V and J calls and clone size follow that table, whereas D and trimming were derived from the DNA. The repertoire holds roughly 170,000 clones, with about 85% as singletons. The data stem from a study of blood T cell repertoires in COVID-19. Study overall: Whether acute or convalescent, the COVID-19 samples came from the United States, Italy and Spain.

The TCR comes from a woman in her 50s with COVID-19, enrolled during active disease. J is TRBJ1-2 and V is TRBV6-5, with 7 bases fitting TRBD1. The specimen was peripheral blood. DNA for the CDR3: TGTGCCAGCAGTCCCGGGACAGACTATGGCTACACCTTC. Its translation is CASSPGTDYGYTF.